These T cell receptor beta chains were read from a single sample in a study of blood T cell repertoires in COVID-19. The protocol was immunoSEQ multiplex PCR, while the TCRdb copy is restricted to in-frame clones and leaves out a portion. The table records approximately 230,000 clones, approximately 84% of them present only once. Sequencing was carried out using PBMCs or T cells enriched from blood (not recorded which). These receptors originate from a man between 35 and 55 years old who had recovered from COVID-19. Both conserved end residues are part of each CDR3. The D gene is left open where the match is weak. Size tells how often a clone was seen (once, few, many) or the class of an expanded clone, and some rows leave it out.

>NA|TRBV6-1|TRBJ2-5|NA
CASSDEQKEETQYF
TGTGCCAGCAGTGACGAACAGAAGGAAGAGACCCAGTACTTC
>NA|TRBV5-1|TRBJ1-1|NA
CASSALTGSAEAFF
TGCGCCAGCAGCGCCCTTACAGGGTCCGCTGAAGCTTTCTTT
>NA|TRBV7-2|TRBJ2-6|NA
CASSLVVGGTSSGANVLTF
TGTGCCAGCAGCTTAGTCGTGGGAGGGACATCCTCTGGGGCCAACGTCCTGACTTTC
>NA|TRBV27|TRBJ2-7|TRBD2
CASSAWTSVKEQYF
TGTGCCAGCAGTGCATGGACTAGTGTGAAAGAGCAGTACTTC
>many|TRBV5-1|TRBJ1-2|NA
CASSSGQYYGYTF
TGCGCCAGCAGCTCGGGACAATACTATGGCTACACCTTC
>NA|TRBV28|TRBJ1-6|TRBD1
CASRKDRVNSPLHF
TGTGCCAGCAGGAAGGACAGGGTAAATTCACCCCTCCACTTT
>NA|TRBV27|TRBJ1-4|NA
CASSLDWGSANEKLFF
TGTGCCAGCAGTTTAGACTGGGGCTCGGCTAATGAAAAACTGTTTTTT
>NA|TRBV18|TRBJ1-2|TRBD1
CASSPPGQGISHGYTF
TGTGCCAGCTCACCCCCGGGACAGGGAATTAGCCATGGCTACACCTTC
>NA|TRBV7-3|TRBJ2-5|TRBD1
CASSPLARGGSSAQYF
TGTGCCAGCAGCCCCCTAGCTAGAGGGGGCTCTTCGGCCCAGTACTTC
>NA|TRBV12-3/TRBV12-4|TRBJ2-1|NA
CASSLGGYNEQFF
TGTGCCAGCAGCCTGGGGGGCTACAATGAGCAGTTCTTC
>NA|TRBV30|TRBJ2-3|NA
CAWKGTDTQYF
TGTGCCTGGAAGGGGACAGATACGCAGTATTTT
>NA|TRBV27|TRBJ2-5|NA
CASSLKGQLRGETQYF
TGTGCCAGCAGCCTCAAAGGCCAACTCAGGGGTGAGACCCAGTACTTC
>NA|TRBV3-1/TRBV3-2|TRBJ2-1|NA
CASSQDPQGIRHNEQFF
TGTGCCAGCAGCCAAGATCCACAGGGCATCCGTCACAATGAGCAGTTCTTC
>few|TRBV7-9|TRBJ2-7|TRBD2
CASSLAGLEEQYF
TGTGCCAGCAGCCTAGCGGGTCTAGAGGAGCAGTACTTC
>once|TRBV4-2|TRBJ1-2|TRBD1
CASSQGGTANYGYTF
TGTGCCAGCAGCCAAGGGGGGACAGCGAACTATGGCTACACCTTC
>NA|TRBV29-1|TRBJ1-1|NA
CTPRRAGGNTEAFF
TGCACCCCCCGGAGGGCGGGAGGTAACACTGAAGCTTTCTTT
>NA|TRBV19|TRBJ1-1|TRBD1
CASSSSTGLNTEAFF
TGTGCCAGTAGTTCGTCGACAGGGCTGAACACTGAAGCTTTCTTT